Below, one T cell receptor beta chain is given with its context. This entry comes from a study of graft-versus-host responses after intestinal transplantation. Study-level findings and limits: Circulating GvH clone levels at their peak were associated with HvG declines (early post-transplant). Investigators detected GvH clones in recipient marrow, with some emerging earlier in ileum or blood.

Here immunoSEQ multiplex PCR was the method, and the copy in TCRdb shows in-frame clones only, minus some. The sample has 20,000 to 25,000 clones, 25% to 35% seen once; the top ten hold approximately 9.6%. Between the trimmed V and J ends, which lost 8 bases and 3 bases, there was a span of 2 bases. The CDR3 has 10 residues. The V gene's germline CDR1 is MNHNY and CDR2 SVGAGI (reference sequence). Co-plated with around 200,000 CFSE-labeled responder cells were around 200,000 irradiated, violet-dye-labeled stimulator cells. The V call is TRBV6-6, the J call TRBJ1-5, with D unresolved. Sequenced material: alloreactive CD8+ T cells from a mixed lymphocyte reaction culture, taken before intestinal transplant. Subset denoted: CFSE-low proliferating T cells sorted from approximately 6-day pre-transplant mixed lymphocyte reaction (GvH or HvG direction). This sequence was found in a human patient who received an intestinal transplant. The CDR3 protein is CASDNQPQHF. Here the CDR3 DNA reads TGTGCCAGCGACAATCAGCCCCAGCATTTT.